These 26 T cell receptor beta chains were all obtained from the same sample, sequenced in a study of blood T cell repertoires in COVID-19. TCRdb keeps only in-frame clones here, not all; method: immunoSEQ multiplex PCR. The sample lists about 190,000 clones, more than 85% occurring once. The sequenced material came from peripheral blood. These receptors all stem from a man in his thirties or forties with acute or convalescent COVID-19.

V usage is TRBV4-1 and J usage is TRBJ1-1; TRBD1 might be the D (5 bases). CDR3 size: 18 residues. Looked up from germline, CDR1 is MGHRA and CDR2 is YSYEKL. The ends were cut back, 0 bases at V and 0 bases at J, with 17 bases in the middle. CDR3 sequence: CASSQDLAPGLMNTEAFF. CDR3 DNA: TGCGCCAGCAGCCAAGACCTTGCCCCGGGACTCATGAACACTGAAGCTTTCTTT.

V and J are TRBV6-6 and TRBJ1-3; D remains ambiguous. Trimming cost V 7 bases and J 2 bases, with 9 bases left between them. CDR3 length: 13 amino acids. Germline CDR1 and CDR2: MNHNY and SVGAGI (reference sequence). This CDR3 is CASTGSPGNTIYF. CDR3 in DNA: TGTGCCAGCACCGGGAGCCCTGGAAACACCATATATTTT.

This chain links TRBV10-2 with TRBJ2-3; D is unresolved. Germline loops: CDR1 WSHSY, CDR2 SAAADI. Trimming pared 5 bases from V and 6 bases from J, leaving 9 bases between. The CDR3 is made up of 12 amino acids. CDR3 nucleotides: TGCGCCAGCAGTACCAGATATGATACGCAGTATTTT. Translation gives CASSTRYDTQYF.

The chain recombines TRBV5-5 with TRBJ1-5, with 8 bases identical to TRBD1. The germline V gene encodes CDR1 SGHKS and CDR2 YYEKEE (reference sequence). The ends lost 2 bases at V and 1 base at J; junction bases unmatched: 8. The CDR3 covers 17 residues. CDR3 DNA: TGTGCCAGCAGCTTCGGAACAGGGGGTTGGAGCAATCAGCCCCAGCATTTT. This sequence encodes CASSFGTGGWSNQPQHF.

This chain uses TRBV11-2 with TRBJ1-6; maybe TRBD1 (6 bases). CDR1 is SGHAT and CDR2 is FQNNGV in the germline V gene. CDR3 size: 16 residues. Trimming cost V 1 base and J 5 bases, with 12 bases left between them. The CDR3 spells CASSLVGTPNNSPLHF. The CDR3 nucleotides read TGTGCCAGCAGCTTAGTGGGGACACCTAATAATTCACCCCTCCACTTT.

The V and J genes are TRBV4-1 and TRBJ2-5; 7 nucleotides agree with TRBD2. CDR3 size: 18 residues. The V gene end was trimmed by 1 base and the J gene end by 1 base; junction bases not matched to a gene: 12. Germline V gene sequence: CDR1 MGHRA, CDR2 YSYEKL. The CDR3 reads CASSQGSFWRGIQETQYF. The CDR3 DNA reads as TGCGCCAGCAGCCAAGGTTCGTTCTGGCGGGGGATCCAAGAGACCCAGTACTTC.

CDR3 coding DNA: TGTGCCAGCAGCTTGGGACAGATATTCTCTGGGGCCAACGTCCTGACTTTC. This sequence encodes CASSLGQIFSGANVLTF. The rearrangement links TRBV7-9 to TRBJ2-6, with 7 positions matching TRBD1. Germline CDR1 and CDR2: SEHNR and FQNEAQ (reference sequence). The length of the CDR3 is 17 residues. Losses at the gene ends were 3 bases for V and 0 bases for J; bases not matched to a gene: 5.

V gene TRBV6-5 combines with J gene TRBJ1-1; D unclear. CDR3 length: 13 amino acids. Trimming left V 10 bases short and J 1 base short, with 13 bases between. CDR1 is MNHEY and CDR2 is SVGAGI in the germline V gene. This CDR3 reads CATSVIGNTEAFF. CDR3 nucleotides: TGTGCCACTTCGGTTATCGGGAACACTGAAGCTTTCTTT.

The V gene is TRBV5-4, the J gene TRBJ2-5; a possible D gene is TRBD1 (6 bases). Trimming took off 4 bases at V and 4 bases at J, with 11 bases between the two ends. The germline V gene encodes CDR1 SGHNT and CDR2 YYREEE (reference sequence). The CDR3 covers 13 residues. Here the CDR3 reads CASSPGHPETQYF. CDR3 DNA: TGTGCCAGCAGCCCGGGACACCCAGAGACCCAGTACTTC.

This chain connects TRBV5-1 to TRBJ2-3, with 7 nucleotides matching TRBD2. V gave up 4 bases and J gave up 2 bases; unmatched junction bases: 7. CDR1 is SGHRS and CDR2 is YFSETQ in the germline V gene. The CDR3 loop spans 15 amino acids. CDR3 amino acids: CASSLAELLTDTQYF. The CDR3 nucleotides are TGCGCCAGCAGCCTAGCGGAGCTTCTCACAGATACGCAGTATTTT.

The chain employs TRBV5-6 and TRBJ1-5; no firm D call. The germline V gene encodes CDR1 SGHDT and CDR2 YYEEEE. The CDR3 is made up of 14 amino acids. Trimming pared 3 bases from V and 2 bases from J, leaving 9 bases between. The CDR3 region has the DNA TGTGCCAGCAGCTCAGTATCGCGCAATCAGCCCCAGCATTTT. Translation: CASSSVSRNQPQHF.

The chain joins TRBV11-2 to TRBJ2-1, with 10 bases aligning to TRBD2. The CDR3 contains 18 residues. V lost 0 bases to trimming and J lost 7 bases; unmatched junction nucleotides: 12. CDR1 is SGHAT and CDR2 is FQNNGV in the germline V gene. The CDR3 sequence: CASSLDRGSGGAKNEQFF. CDR3 DNA: TGTGCCAGCAGCTTAGATAGGGGAAGCGGGGGGGCAAAAAATGAGCAGTTCTTC.

This chain uses TRBV5-1 with TRBJ1-2, with D perhaps matching TRBD1 (6 bases). The V gene lost 2 bases and the J gene lost 4 bases, with 12 bases spanning the gap. CDR3 size: 14 residues. CDR1 is SGHRS, CDR2 YFSETQ, per germline. The CDR3 here is CASSLDRSGYGYTF. In nucleotides, the CDR3 is TGCGCCAGCAGCTTAGACAGGTCTGGCTATGGCTACACCTTC.

The chain employs TRBV21-1 and TRBJ1-4; the table's D call TRBD1 went unverified against the DNA. TRBV21-1 is flagged as a pseudogene. The CDR3 has 19 residues. CDR3 coding DNA: TGTGCCAGCAGCAGGGGCGCCGACAGGGGATTTGGGTTTGGTGAAAAACTGTTTTTT. It is translated as CASSRGADRGFGFGEKLFF.

The CDR3 DNA follows: TGTGCCAGCAGTTTCAGGGACAGAACGACCGAGCAGTACTTC. Its translation: CASSFRDRTTEQYF. The chain links TRBV28 to TRBJ2-7; the match to TRBD1 covers 7 bases. V was clipped by 3 bases and J by 6 bases; unmatched bases: 8. The CDR3 is 14 residues long. Germline lookup yields CDR1 MDHEN and CDR2 SYDVKM.

The chain is built from TRBV7-8 and TRBJ1-2; TRBD1 matches 12 bases. J lost 5 bases, V lost 5 bases, and 3 bases had no gene match. Germline V gene sequence: CDR1 SGHVS, CDR2 FQNEAQ. The CDR3 is 14 amino acids. Written as DNA, the CDR3 is TGTGCCAGCAGCGAGGGACAGGGGGCATATGGCTACACCTTC. This gives the protein CASSEGQGAYGYTF.

A single count supports this clone. The chain couples TRBV6-5 to TRBJ1-1; no clear D. The CDR3 runs 13 residues. V dropped 7 bases and J dropped 1 base, with 10 bases sitting between them. Germline values: CDR1 MNHEY, CDR2 SVGAGI. The DNA for the CDR3 is TGTGCCAGCAAGATTTTCAGGAACACTGAAGCTTTCTTT. Translating gives CASKIFRNTEAFF.

The rearrangement links TRBV5-1 to TRBJ1-4; D is perhaps TRBD1 (5 bases). Trimming pared 3 bases from V and 15 bases from J, leaving 24 bases between. This CDR3 has 15 residues. From germline, CDR1 is SGHRS and CDR2 YFSETQ. The chain's CDR3 is CASSSVGGGPKVLFF. The CDR3 DNA sequence: TGCGCCAGCAGCTCGGTCGGGGGAGGCCCCAAAGTTTTGTTTTTT.

This rearrangement joins TRBV4-1 to TRBJ2-7, with 7 bases identical to TRBD2. The CDR3 covers 14 residues. Germline-derived CDR1 and CDR2 are MGHRA and YSYEKL. With V trimmed by 3 bases and J by 3 bases, 5 bases remained unmatched. As DNA, the CDR3 is TGCGCCAGCAGCCAGGGAGGGACCGTCTACGAGCAGTACTTC. Amino acids: CASSQGGTVYEQYF.

The gene calls are TRBV2 and TRBJ2-1; 7 bases agree with TRBD1. CDR1 is SNHLY and CDR2 is FYNNEI in the germline V gene. This CDR3 spans 13 amino acids. The V and J ends lost 4 bases and 5 bases, in that order; junction bases with no gene match: 2. CDR3 coding DNA: TGTGCCAGCAGTGGACAGGGCCACAATGAGCAGTTCTTC. It yields the protein CASSGQGHNEQFF. The full variable domain, completed using reference TRBV2 and TRBJ2-1, is EPEVTQTPSHQVTQMGQEVILRCVPISNHLYFYWYRQILGQKVEFLVSFYNNEISEKSEIFDDQFSVERPDGSNFTLKIRSTKLEDSAMYFCASSGQGHNEQFFGPGTRLTVL.

The genes are TRBV27 and TRBJ2-7; 8 bases are shared with TRBD1. Germline-derived CDR1 and CDR2 are MNHEY and SMNVEV (reference sequence). The CDR3 contains 15 residues. Unmatched junction bases numbered 8, after V lost 5 bases and J lost 2 bases. CDR3 in DNA: TGTGCCAGCAGTCCTATCCTGGACAGGGCCTACGAGCAGTACTTC. Amino acid sequence: CASSPILDRAYEQYF.

This chain links TRBV3-1 (or the pseudogene TRBV3-2) with TRBJ2-1; TRBD2 matches 8 bases. The CDR3 has 15 amino acids. Germline CDR1 LGHDT, CDR2 YNNKEL (reference sequence). V trimming: 2 bases; J trimming: 5 bases; junction bases outside the gene matches: 5. The CDR3 DNA is TGTGCCAGCAGCCAAATTAGCGGGGCCAACAATGAGCAGTTCTTC. It specifies CASSQISGANNEQFF.

V is TRBV6-4 and J is TRBJ2-3, with 11 bases fitting TRBD2. This CDR3 is built from 15 residues. V was pared by 6 bases and J by 5 bases, with 7 bases of the junction left unmatched. Germline values: CDR1 MRHNA, CDR2 SNTAGT. CDR3 sequence: CASSPTSGSGDTQYF. In nucleotides, the CDR3 is TGTGCCAGCAGCCCCACTAGCGGGAGTGGAGATACGCAGTATTTT.

This chain links TRBV5-1 with TRBJ2-3; 9 bases are shared with TRBD2. This CDR3 spans 16 amino acids. Germline V lookup: CDR1 SGHRS, CDR2 YFSETQ. With V trimmed by 5 bases and J by 1 base, 8 bases remained unmatched. The CDR3 protein is CASSLPSGVGTDTQYF. The CDR3 nucleotides are TGCGCCAGCAGTCTCCCTAGCGGGGTCGGCACAGATACGCAGTATTTT.

The sample holds a few counts of this clone. The chain carries TRBV7-9 and TRBJ2-2; 10 bases line up with TRBD1. Germline lookup yields CDR1 SEHNR and CDR2 FQNEAQ (reference sequence). The CDR3 consists of 17 residues. V shed 4 bases and J 5 bases; nucleotides not matched to a gene: 10. The DNA of the CDR3 is TGTGCCAGCAGCTCTCTATTCGACAGGGGGCCTACCGGGGAGCTGTTTTTT. Its protein product is CASSSLFDRGPTGELFF.

In its sample, this clone was seen once. V and J are TRBV5-6 and TRBJ2-7; 7 bases are a match to TRBD1. Trimming took 4 bases from V and 2 from J; bases not matched to a gene: 12. The CDR3 has 16 amino acids. Germline loops: CDR1 SGHDT, CDR2 YYEEEE. The CDR3 coding sequence is TGTGCCAGCAGCCTAAGAAGGACAGGATCGGCCTACGAGCAGTACTTC. Translating it yields CASSLRRTGSAYEQYF.